The next 24 T cell receptor beta chains were all read from a single sample in a study of OX40 agonist ivuxolimab in advanced cancers. Clones were sequenced by immunoSEQ multiplex PCR, and TCRdb holds only the in-frame ones, with some missing. In the table there are about 20,000 clones, around four fifths of which are singletons. The sample consisted of CD4+ or CD8+ T cells sorted from blood, taken in a trial of the OX40 agonist ivuxolimab. Receptors originate from an adult with an advanced solid tumor such as melanoma, head and neck, liver or kidney cancer.

The V and J genes are TRBV6-6 and TRBJ1-5; TRBD1 matches at 8 bases. Germline V CDR1 and CDR2: MNHNY, SVGAGI (reference sequence). V lost 5 bases and J lost 5; bases outside the gene matches: 8. The length of the CDR3 is 15 residues. This CDR3 is CASSLLTGAYQPQHF. DNA for the CDR3: TGTGCCAGCAGTCTACTGACAGGGGCGTATCAGCCCCAGCATTTT.

The rearrangement links TRBV7-9 to TRBJ2-1, with D uncertain. This CDR3 has 12 amino acids. CDR1 and CDR2 from the germline V gene are SEHNR and FQNEAQ (reference sequence). Trimming cost V 4 bases and J 11 bases, with 12 bases left between them. The CDR3 DNA follows: TGTGCCAGCAGCTCAGAGGTGGTGAAGCAGTTCTTC. It codes for CASSSEVVKQFF.

The rearrangement links TRBV5-1 to TRBJ2-7; 9 bases fit TRBD1. This CDR3 region has 17 residues. V was pared by 6 bases and J by 4 bases, with 17 bases of the junction left unmatched. The germline CDR1 and CDR2 sequences are SGHRS and YFSETQ. The CDR3 region has the DNA TGCGCCAGCACCCAGGTGGGGACAGGGCCTTTTTCGTACGAGCAGTACTTC. Residues: CASTQVGTGPFSYEQYF. Full variable domain (rest looked up from reference TRBV5-1 and TRBJ2-7): KAGVTQTPRYLIKTRGQQVTLSCSPISGHRSVSWYQQTPGQGLQFLFEYFSETQRNKGNFPGRFSGRQFSNSRSEMNVSTLELGDSALYLCASTQVGTGPFSYEQYFGPGTRLTVT.

The rearrangement joins TRBV5-1 to TRBJ2-1, with a tentative D call TRBD1 (6 bases). V lost 0 bases to trimming and J lost 4 bases, with 11 bases between them. The V gene's germline CDR1 is SGHRS and CDR2 YFSETQ. The CDR3 extends over 15 amino acids. This CDR3 reads CASSLVAGEYNEQFF. CDR3 sequence (DNA): TGCGCCAGCAGCTTGGTGGCAGGGGAATACAATGAGCAGTTCTTC.

The chain joins TRBV5-1 to TRBJ2-1; tentative D call: TRBD1 (6 bases). CDR3 length: 15 residues. Germline-derived CDR1 and CDR2 are SGHRS and YFSETQ. The V and J ends lost 3 bases and 3 bases respectively, with 13 bases between them. This CDR3 is CASSYSQGFYNEQFF. CDR3 sequence (DNA): TGCGCCAGCAGCTACTCCCAGGGGTTCTACAATGAGCAGTTCTTC.

The chain combines TRBV27 with TRBJ1-5, with D unresolved. Germline V CDR1 and CDR2: MNHEY, SMNVEV (reference sequence). V lost 6 bases, J lost 2 bases, and 11 bases lay in between. The CDR3 has 14 residues. This chain's CDR3 is CASSSLDGNQPQHF. The CDR3 region has the DNA TGTGCCAGCAGCTCTCTAGACGGCAATCAGCCCCAGCATTTT.

The chain employs TRBV2 and TRBJ1-2, with TRBD1 identical over 7 bases. Germline V gene lookup returns CDR1 SNHLY and CDR2 FYNNEI. The CDR3 consists of 14 residues. With 6 bases clipped from V and 1 base from J, the junction kept 5 bases outside the gene matches. DNA for the CDR3: TGTGCCAGCAGAACAGGGGAGGGTAACTATGGCTACACCTTC. Residues: CASRTGEGNYGYTF.

The rearrangement uses TRBV9 and TRBJ1-2; TRBD1 matches at 8 bases. Trimming at V came to 4 bases and at J to 0 bases, leaving 5 bases not matched to a gene. The CDR3 runs 15 residues. Germline assignment: CDR1 SGDLS and CDR2 YYNGEE. CDR3 loop: CASSPGQGPNYGYTF. The CDR3 nucleotides are TGTGCCAGCAGCCCCGGACAGGGCCCTAACTATGGCTACACCTTC.

The chain joins TRBV28 to TRBJ2-5; D possibly corresponds to TRBD1 (5 bases). Germline CDR1 is MDHEN and CDR2 is SYDVKM. The CDR3 spans 13 residues. Trimming took off 4 bases at V and 5 bases at J, with 11 bases between the two ends. In DNA form, the CDR3 reads TGTGCCAGCAGTTCAGGGCCTTGGGAGACCCAGTACTTC. It yields the protein CASSSGPWETQYF. Full variable domain (outside the CDR3, taken from reference TRBV28 and TRBJ2-5): DVKVTQSSRYLVKRTGEKVFLECVQDMDHENMFWYRQDPGLGLRLIYFSYDVKMKEKGDIPEGYSVSREKKERFSLILESASTNQTSMYLCASSSGPWETQYFGPGTRLLVL.

V is TRBV28 and J is TRBJ2-2; D not certain. V was clipped by 8 bases and J by 6 bases, with 10 bases between them. This CDR3 is built from 12 residues. Germline V CDR1 and CDR2: MDHEN, SYDVKM. CDR3 amino acids: CASGSGAGELFF. The CDR3 coding sequence is TGTGCCAGCGGATCTGGGGCCGGGGAGCTGTTTTTT.

Details on this clone: This sample includes further DNA sequences coding for the same CDR3. The chain combines TRBV4-3 with TRBJ2-7; 7 bases map to TRBD1. In germline, CDR1 is LGHNA, CDR2 YSLEER. Trimming at V came to 5 bases and at J to 1 base, leaving 5 bases not matched to a gene. The CDR3 consists of 14 residues. In DNA form, the CDR3 reads TGCGCCAGCAGCATGGGACAGCGATCCTACGAGCAGTACTTC. It yields the protein CASSMGQRSYEQYF.

A single count supports this clone. Here the CDR3 DNA reads TGTGCCAGCATCCCTCAGGGTAATGGAGAGACCCAGTACTTC. It yields the protein CASIPQGNGETQYF. The V call is TRBV5-6, the J call TRBJ2-5; possibly TRBD1 for D (5 bases). The CDR3 length is 14 residues. Trimming took 6 bases from V and 4 from J, leaving 16 bases between them. Germline V gives CDR1 SGHDT, CDR2 YYEEEE.

This clone was found once. The V gene is TRBV7-9, the J gene TRBJ1-5; 9 nucleotides match TRBD1. From germline, CDR1 is SEHNR and CDR2 FQNEAQ (reference sequence). The CDR3 length is 18 residues. Trimming at V came to 0 bases and at J to 6 bases, leaving 12 bases not matched to a gene. CDR3 sequence (DNA): TGTGCCAGCAGCTTAGCGGTCCTCGGACAGGGGTCGGGTCAGCCCCAGCATTTT. Its protein product is CASSLAVLGQGSGQPQHF.

This rearrangement joins TRBV27 to TRBJ1-2, with 8 bases matching TRBD1. The junction had 17 bases not matched to a gene; V was cut back by 3 bases and J by 11 bases. Germline assignment: CDR1 MNHEY and CDR2 SMNVEV (reference sequence). This CDR3 region has 16 residues. The CDR3 protein is CASSFLQGAQRDKYTF. The CDR3, as DNA: TGTGCCAGCAGTTTCCTCCAGGGGGCGCAAAGAGATAAGTACACCTTC.

The chain links TRBV4-3 to TRBJ2-7; D not certain. Per the germline V gene, CDR1 is LGHNA and CDR2 is YSLEER. The CDR3 is 16 residues long. V lost 0 bases and J 3 bases, leaving 15 bases between the germline ends. The CDR3 loop reads CASSQDRAPLDYEQYF. Here the CDR3 DNA reads TGCGCCAGCAGCCAAGATCGGGCACCTCTGGACTACGAGCAGTACTTC.

This rearrangement joins TRBV27 to TRBJ2-1, with 11 positions matching TRBD2. Per the germline V gene, CDR1 is MNHEY and CDR2 is SMNVEV (reference sequence). V lost 4 bases to trimming and J lost 3 bases; unmatched junction nucleotides: 5. The CDR3 consists of 16 residues. CDR3 bases: TGTGCCAGCAGTTCGTCAGGACTAGCGGGCTACAATGAGCAGTTCTTC. Amino acids: CASSSSGLAGYNEQFF.

This chain links TRBV10-3 with TRBJ2-1, with D possibly being TRBD1 or TRBD2 (6 bases each). The CDR3 extends over 18 amino acids. From germline, CDR1 is ENHRY and CDR2 SYGVKD. V dropped 1 base and J dropped 0 bases, with 16 bases sitting between them. The CDR3 DNA is TGTGCCATCAGTGAGTTGGAGGGGGACATCGGCTCCTACAATGAGCAGTTCTTC. This sequence encodes CAISELEGDIGSYNEQFF.

The chain uses TRBV7-6 and TRBJ2-7; 9 bases fit TRBD2. CDR1 and CDR2 from the germline V gene are SGHVS and FNYEAQ. This CDR3 region has 15 residues. V was clipped by 5 bases and J by 0 bases; unmatched bases: 5. CDR3: CASSPLAGSSYEQYF. The CDR3 DNA is TGTGCCAGCAGCCCCCTAGCGGGAAGCTCCTACGAGCAGTACTTC.

The chain carries TRBV6-6 and TRBJ2-2; D is unclear. Deletions cut 5 bases from V and 5 bases from J, with 15 bases between. Germline-derived CDR1 and CDR2 are MNHNY and SVGAGI (reference sequence). The CDR3 is 15 residues long. DNA for the CDR3: TGTGCCAGCAGTCCAGAGGAGCTCTGGACCGGGGAGCTGTTTTTT. It yields the protein CASSPEELWTGELFF.

The chain links TRBV4-1 to TRBJ2-7; the D is unclear. Between the trimmed V and J ends, which lost 4 bases and 0 bases, there was a span of 7 bases. Germline V CDR1 and CDR2: MGHRA, YSYEKL. The CDR3 spans 13 residues. CDR3 DNA sequence: TGCGCCAGCAGCCTCTTACCCTCCTACGAGCAGTACTTC. Protein: CASSLLPSYEQYF.

The rearrangement uses TRBV5-4 and TRBJ2-7, with TRBD2 as a possible D gene (8 bases). The length of the CDR3 is 16 residues. Trimming stripped 0 bases from V and 6 bases from J, with 19 bases between. CDR1 is SGHNT, CDR2 YYREEE, per germline (reference sequence). CDR3 protein: CASSLESGTRQGEQYF. The CDR3 DNA is TGTGCCAGCAGCTTGGAGAGCGGGACTAGACAGGGCGAGCAGTACTTC.

J is TRBJ2-5 and V is TRBV5-6, with D possibly being TRBD1 (5 bases). CDR1 is SGHDT, CDR2 YYEEEE, per germline. V gave up 0 bases and J gave up 4 bases, with 13 bases separating them. The CDR3 sequence is 15 residues long. The CDR3 region is CASSLEVAGLETQYF. CDR3 nucleotides: TGTGCCAGCAGCTTGGAAGTGGCAGGGCTAGAGACCCAGTACTTC.

This chain joins TRBV13 and TRBJ2-1, with D possibly being TRBD1 (6 bases). The V and J ends lost 5 bases and 10 bases respectively, with 21 bases between them. The V gene's germline CDR1 is PRHDT and CDR2 FYEKMQ (reference sequence). The CDR3 contains 15 residues. CDR3 sequence: CASSPVLGTLKEQFF. CDR3 coding DNA: TGTGCCAGCAGCCCCGTATTGGGGACACTGAAGGAGCAGTTCTTC. Complete variable domain (other parts from reference TRBV13 and TRBJ2-1): AAGVIQSPRHLIKEKRETATLKCYPIPRHDTVYWYQQGPGQDPQFLISFYEKMQSDKGSIPDRFSAQQFSDYHSELNMSSLELGDSALYFCASSPVLGTLKEQFFGPGTRLTVL.

This chain uses TRBV28 with TRBJ1-2, with D unresolved. The CDR3 has 15 residues. Germline assignment: CDR1 MDHEN and CDR2 SYDVKM. V shed 4 bases and J shed 0 bases, with 12 bases lying between them. The CDR3 DNA follows: TGTGCCAGCAGTTCCGAAGGCGTTACTAACTATGGCTACACCTTC. Translation: CASSSEGVTNYGYTF.